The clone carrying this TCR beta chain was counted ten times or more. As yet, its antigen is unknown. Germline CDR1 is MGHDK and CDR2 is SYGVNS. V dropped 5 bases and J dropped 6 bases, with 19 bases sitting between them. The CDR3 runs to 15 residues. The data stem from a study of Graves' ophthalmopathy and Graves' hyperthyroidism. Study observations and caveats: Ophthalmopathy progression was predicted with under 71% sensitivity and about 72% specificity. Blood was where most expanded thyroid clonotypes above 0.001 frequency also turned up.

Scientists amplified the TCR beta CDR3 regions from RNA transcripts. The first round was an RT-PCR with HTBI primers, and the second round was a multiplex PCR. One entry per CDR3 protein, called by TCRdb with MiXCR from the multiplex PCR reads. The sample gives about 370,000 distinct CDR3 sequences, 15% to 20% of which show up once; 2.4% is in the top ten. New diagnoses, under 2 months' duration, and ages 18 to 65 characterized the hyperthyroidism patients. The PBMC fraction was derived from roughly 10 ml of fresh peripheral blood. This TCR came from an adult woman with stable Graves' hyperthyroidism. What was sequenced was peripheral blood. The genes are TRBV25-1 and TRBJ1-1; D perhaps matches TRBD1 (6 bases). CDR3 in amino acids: CASSTGWGAYSEAFF. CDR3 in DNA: TGTGCCAGCAGTACCGGTTGGGGGGCGTACTCTGAAGCTTTCTTT.